This TCR beta chain was captured in a study of blood T cell repertoires in COVID-19. The CDR3 runs 14 residues. V was pared by 5 bases and J by 8 bases, with 6 bases of the junction left unmatched. Germline CDR1 and CDR2: SGHTA and FQGNSA. Sequencing was performed with immunoSEQ multiplex PCR; in TCRdb, only in-frame clones are kept and a portion is missing. The table records tens of thousands of clones, 85% of them present only once. The sample consisted of peripheral blood. The rearrangement joins TRBV7-2 to TRBJ1-4, with TRBD1 matching 9 bases. This TCR derives from a man aged 60 to 75 with acute or convalescent COVID-19. DNA for the CDR3: TGTGCCAGCAGCACCGGACAGGGGTGGGAAAAACTGTTTTTT. Its translation is CASSTGQGWEKLFF.